These 14 T cell receptor beta chains share one sample of origin, sequenced in a study of PD-1 blockade in classical Hodgkin lymphoma (dated by TCRdb to 2019 to 2021). The sample's time point, from its label and the paper: cycle 2 day 1 (C2D1) of nivolumab. Relapse after autologous stem cell transplantation had occurred in all trial patients, and cohorts A, B and C were distinguished by prior brentuximab vedotin exposure. Library preparation employed the immunoSEQ multiplex PCR assay. In its TCRdb copy, this immuneACCESS table keeps in-frame sequences only and misses some clones. Where compared with another copy, unresolved V genes explain less than half of these, and the others have no known cause. Within this sample are roughly 70,000 clones, with around 75% of them counted one time only. The leading ten clones occupy approximately 9.1% of the sample. The sequencing used peripheral blood mononuclear cells (PBMCs), collected before the second cycle of nivolumab. These TCRs come from a human donor with classical Hodgkin lymphoma.

The chain has TRBV6-1 and TRBJ1-5; D is unresolved. Per the germline V gene, CDR1 is MNHNS and CDR2 is SASEGT. V shed 5 bases and J shed 7 bases, with 12 bases lying between them. This CDR3 contains 13 residues. The CDR3 is CASSTLMGQPQHF. CDR3 in DNA: TGTGCCAGCAGTACCTTGATGGGGCAGCCCCAGCATTTT.

The V call is TRBV10-2, the J call TRBJ2-7, with D perhaps matching TRBD1 (6 bases). CDR1 and CDR2 from the germline V gene are WSHSY and SAAADI. Trimming took off 2 bases at V and 3 bases at J, with 8 bases between the two ends. The CDR3 is 13 amino acids. CDR3 region: CASSEGQLYEQYF. DNA of the CDR3: TGCGCCAGCAGTGAGGGACAGCTCTACGAGCAGTACTTC.

In its sample, this clone was seen a few times. The chain combines TRBV14 with TRBJ2-1, with D maybe TRBD2 (6 bases). From germline, CDR1 is SGHDN and CDR2 FVKESK. This CDR3 contains 16 residues. V was pared by 4 bases and J by 7 bases, with 20 bases between. In DNA form, the CDR3 reads TGTGCCAGCAGCCTCCTCGGGGGAGGTGGGACGAATGAGCAGTTCTTC. Translated, it gives CASSLLGGGGTNEQFF.

The chain combines TRBV7-9 with TRBJ2-6; D unresolved. The CDR3 has 17 amino acids. Trimming took off 2 bases at V and 1 base at J, with 12 bases between the two ends. From germline, CDR1 is SEHNR and CDR2 FQNEAQ (reference sequence). The DNA of the CDR3 is TGTGCCAGCAGCTTAAACGAGCATCTATCTGGGGCCAACGTCCTGACTTTC. Its protein is CASSLNEHLSGANVLTF. Full variable domain (rest looked up from reference TRBV7-9 and TRBJ2-6): DTGVSQNPRHKITKRGQNVTFRCDPISEHNRLYWYRQTLGQGPEFLTYFQNEAQLEKSRLLSDRFSAERPKGSFSTLEIQRTEQGDSAMYLCASSLNEHLSGANVLTFGAGSRLTVL.

V and J are TRBV7-6 and TRBJ2-1, with 10 bases that match TRBD2. With 1 base clipped from V and 5 bases from J, the junction kept 5 bases outside the gene matches. Per the germline V gene, CDR1 is SGHVS and CDR2 is FNYEAQ. The CDR3 length is 16 residues. CDR3 sequence (DNA): TGTGCCAGCAGCTTAGAGAGCGGGAGGGGTAACAATGAGCAGTTCTTC. Translated, it gives CASSLESGRGNNEQFF.

This sequence joins TRBV6-6 and TRBJ1-5; 8 bases are a match to TRBD1. CDR3 length equals 15 residues. CDR1 and CDR2 from the germline V gene are MNHNY and SVGAGI (reference sequence). V was clipped by 4 bases and J by 3 bases; unmatched bases: 5. The DNA for the CDR3 is TGTGCCAGCAGTTGGGACAGGTCCCCCAATCAGCCCCAGCATTTT. Translated, it gives CASSWDRSPNQPQHF.

The rearrangement links TRBV11-2 to TRBJ2-5; 9 nucleotides align to TRBD1. The CDR3 consists of 14 residues. J gave up 2 bases and V 3 bases, and 1 base lay outside the gene matches. Germline V gene lookup returns CDR1 SGHAT and CDR2 FQNNGV. The DNA of the CDR3 is TGTGCCAGCAGCTTGGGACAGGGACAAGAGACCCAGTACTTC. Its translation: CASSLGQGQETQYF.

V usage is TRBV14 and J usage is TRBJ2-5, with D possibly TRBD1 on 6 matching bases. Trimming removed 1 base at V and 1 base at J, with 7 bases between. CDR1 and CDR2 (germline): SGHDN, FVKESK. CDR3 size: 14 residues. This chain's CDR3 is CASSQVGGQETQYF. The CDR3 DNA follows: TGTGCCAGCAGCCAAGTAGGGGGCCAAGAGACCCAGTACTTC.

The sample holds a few counts of this clone. Other nucleotide sequences in the sample specify the same CDR3. The rearrangement joins TRBV19 to TRBJ1-2, with D possibly matching TRBD1 (6 bases). CDR1 is LNHDA, CDR2 SQIVND, per germline (reference sequence). Deletions cut 3 bases from V and 2 bases from J, with 7 bases between. The CDR3 has 13 residues. The CDR3 coding sequence is TGTGCCAGTAGTATTACAGGGAACTATGGCTACACCTTC. This gives the protein CASSITGNYGYTF.

The chain combines TRBV27 with TRBJ2-2, with a possible D match to TRBD2 (5 bases). CDR3 length: 17 residues. The germline V gene has CDR1 MNHEY and CDR2 SMNVEV (reference sequence). Trimming stripped 6 bases from V and 3 bases from J, with 20 bases between. This CDR3 reads CASRHRTPAFDTGELFF. For the CDR3, the DNA is TGTGCCAGCAGACATCGGACTCCCGCATTCGACACCGGGGAGCTGTTTTTT.

The CDR3 sequence: CASSLATGNGYTF. CDR3 nucleotides: TGTGCCAGCAGCTTAGCAACAGGGAATGGCTACACCTTC. The rearrangement joins TRBV7-6 to TRBJ1-2; a weak D match, TRBD1 (6 bases). This CDR3 is 13 amino acids long. With 0 bases removed from V and 6 bases from J, the gap between germline ends came to 8 bases. Germline values: CDR1 SGHVS, CDR2 FNYEAQ.

V gene TRBV4-1 combines with J gene TRBJ1-5; a weak D match, TRBD1 (6 bases). The CDR3 is 14 amino acids. V shed 4 bases and J shed 1 base, with 8 bases lying between them. Germline-derived CDR1 and CDR2 are MGHRA and YSYEKL. CDR3 loop: CASSLDRSNQPQHF. Written as DNA, the CDR3 is TGCGCCAGCAGCCTGGACAGAAGCAATCAGCCCCAGCATTTT.

The rearrangement links TRBV7-9 to TRBJ1-4, with 9 bases lining up with TRBD1. The CDR3 consists of 18 residues. Looked up from germline, CDR1 is SEHNR and CDR2 is FQNEAQ (reference sequence). The V segment lost 5 bases and the J segment 5 bases; nucleotides outside the gene matches: 15. This CDR3 reads CASSIRSGTGSKNEKLFF. CDR3 nucleotide sequence: TGTGCCAGCAGCATCCGCTCCGGGACAGGGAGCAAGAATGAAAAACTGTTTTTT. The full variable domain, completed using reference TRBV7-9 and TRBJ1-4, is DTGVSQNPRHKITKRGQNVTFRCDPISEHNRLYWYRQTLGQGPEFLTYFQNEAQLEKSRLLSDRFSAERPKGSFSTLEIQRTEQGDSAMYLCASSIRSGTGSKNEKLFFGSGTQLSVL.

The chain recombines TRBV6-1 with TRBJ2-5; the D is unclear. The J call is in doubt because the DNA end fits TRBJ2-7 better. CDR1 MNHNS and CDR2 SASEGT come from the germline V gene. The CDR3 totals 10 residues. The CDR3 region is CASREYEQYF. The CDR3 DNA follows: TGTGCCAGCAGGGAGTACGAGCAGTACTTC.